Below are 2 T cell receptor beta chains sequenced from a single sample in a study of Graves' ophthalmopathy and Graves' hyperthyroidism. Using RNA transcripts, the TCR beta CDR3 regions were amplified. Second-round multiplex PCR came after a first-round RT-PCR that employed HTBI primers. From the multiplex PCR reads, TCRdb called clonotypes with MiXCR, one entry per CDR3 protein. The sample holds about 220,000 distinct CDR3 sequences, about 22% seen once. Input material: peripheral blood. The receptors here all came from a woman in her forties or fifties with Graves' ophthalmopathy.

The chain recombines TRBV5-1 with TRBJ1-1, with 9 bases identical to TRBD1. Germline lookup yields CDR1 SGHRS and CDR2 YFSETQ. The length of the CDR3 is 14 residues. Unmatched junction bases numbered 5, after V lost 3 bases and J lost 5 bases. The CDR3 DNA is TGCGCCAGCAGCTGGGGGACAGGGCGAACTGAAGCTTTCTTT. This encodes CASSWGTGRTEAFF.

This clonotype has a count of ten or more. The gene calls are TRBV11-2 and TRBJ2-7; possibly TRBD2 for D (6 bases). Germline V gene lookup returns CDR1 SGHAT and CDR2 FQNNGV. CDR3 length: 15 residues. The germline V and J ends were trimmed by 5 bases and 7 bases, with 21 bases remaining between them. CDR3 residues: CASSRPGLGAGEQYF. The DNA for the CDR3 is TGTGCCAGCAGCCGGCCGGGTCTGGGCGCGGGGGAGCAGTACTTC.